The 26 T cell receptor beta chains in this list originate from one sample, sequenced in a study of HIV-infected patients and healthy controls. Alpha and beta constant-region primers primed reverse transcription of about 500 ng RNA. Alpha and beta chain libraries were made separately by chain-specific third strand synthesis with multiplexing indices. From the 5' RACE reads, TCRdb called clonotypes with MiXCR, one entry per CDR3 protein. The table shows fewer than 5,500 distinct CDR3 sequences, with around 20% occurring only once. Antiretroviral therapy had run roughly three months, about 14 weeks, before follow-up blood collection. Whole blood was used without fractionation, so all unsorted peripheral T cells were included. The sample here was blood, taken during antiretroviral therapy. The receptors were sampled from an adult with HIV infection.

This clonotype has just a few counts. The chain is built from TRBV19 and TRBJ1-1; D uncertain. The V gene lost 4 bases and the J gene lost 7 bases, with 16 bases spanning the gap. The CDR3 consists of 14 residues. Germline assignment: CDR1 LNHDA and CDR2 SQIVND (reference sequence). The CDR3 DNA follows: TGTGCCAGTAGTACAACCACATCTGGAAGTGAAGCTTTCTTT. The encoded protein is CASSTTTSGSEAFF.

The rearrangement joins TRBV7-3 to TRBJ2-1; D may correspond to TRBD1 or TRBD2 (5 bases each). CDR3 size: 17 residues. CDR1 SGHTA and CDR2 FQGTGA come from the germline V gene. Trimming took 5 bases from V and 5 from J, leaving 22 bases between them. In DNA, the CDR3 is TGTGCCAGCAGCGAGGGGCCTAGCTGGGTGGCCAACAATGAGCAGTTCTTC. It specifies CASSEGPSWVANNEQFF.

This clonotype was recorded at least ten times. V gene TRBV3-1 combines with J gene TRBJ1-1; TRBD1 is a possible D gene (6 bases). The V gene lost 4 bases and the J gene lost 4 bases, with 16 bases spanning the gap. The CDR3 has 15 amino acids. Germline CDR1 LGHDT, CDR2 YNNKEL (reference sequence). CDR3 in DNA: TGTGCCAGCAGCCCGTCCCAGGGGATTCGCACTGAAGCTTTCTTT. It is translated as CASSPSQGIRTEAFF.

This clonotype is medium-sized. V usage is TRBV6-1 and J usage is TRBJ2-3, with D possibly TRBD1 on 6 matching bases. Trimming cost V 1 base and J 2 bases, with 10 bases left between them. The CDR3 spans 15 residues. CDR1 and CDR2 (germline): MNHNS, SASEGT. The chain's CDR3 is CASSEGSGDTDTQYF. CDR3 sequence (DNA): TGTGCCAGCAGTGAAGGATCAGGGGACACAGATACGCAGTATTTT.

Within the sample, this clonotype is medium-sized. The V gene is TRBV12-3 or TRBV12-4, the J gene TRBJ2-3; 7 nucleotides agree with TRBD2. J gave up 3 bases and V 6 bases, and 9 bases lay outside the gene matches. This CDR3 is 15 amino acids long. Here the CDR3 DNA reads TGTGCCAGCAGCCTGGTAGCGGGTCCGACAGATACGCAGTATTTT. Residues: CASSLVAGPTDTQYF.

For this clonotype: No conserved phenylalanine or tryptophan ends this CDR3, so it is likely a read error. The rearrangement links TRBV5-1 to TRBJ2-7; D assignment may be TRBD1 or TRBD2 (5 bases each). Germline CDR1 reads SGHRS; CDR2 reads YFSETQ. The CDR3 contains 14 residues. This CDR3 reads CDSSETATPGEQYL. The DNA for the CDR3 is TGCGACAGCAGCGAGACAGCCACCCCGGGAGAGCAGTACTTA.

This clonotype was observed a few times. This chain uses TRBV30 with TRBJ1-2; D remains ambiguous. With 4 bases removed from V and 4 bases from J, the gap between germline ends came to 10 bases. CDR1 is GTSNPN, CDR2 SVGIG, per germline (reference sequence). The CDR3 consists of 12 residues. The CDR3 reads CAWTGQTYGYTF. The CDR3 region has the DNA TGTGCCTGGACTGGGCAAACCTATGGCTACACCTTC.

The chain carries TRBV3-1 and TRBJ2-3, with D perhaps given as TRBD1 or TRBD2 (6 bases each). The V end lost 4 bases, the J end lost 5 bases, and 16 bases lay between the germline ends. Germline V gene data show CDR1 as LGHDT and CDR2 as YNNKEL (reference sequence). This CDR3 is built from 15 residues. CDR3 DNA: TGTGCCAGCAGCCCGATTTGGGGGGCGGAAGATACGCAGTATTTT. The encoded protein is CASSPIWGAEDTQYF.

The count of this clonotype is one. This may be a read error: a much more frequent sequence differs by one nucleotide. The chain employs TRBV5-1 and TRBJ1-1; D is undetermined. The CDR3 loop spans 16 amino acids. Germline V gives CDR1 SGHRS, CDR2 YFSETQ. Between the trimmed V and J ends, which lost 0 bases and 0 bases, there was a span of 12 bases. CDR3 nucleotide sequence: TGCGCCAGCAGCTTGGGCGGGCAGTGGCTGAACACTGAAGCTTTCTTT. Translated: CASSLGGQWLNTEAFF.

This clonotype ranks as medium-sized (0.01 to 0.1%). The chain has TRBV14 and TRBJ1-1; 9 bases match TRBD1. Germline V gives CDR1 SGHDN, CDR2 FVKESK. V trimming: 4 bases; J trimming: 2 bases; junction bases outside the gene matches: 11. This CDR3 contains 17 residues. CDR3 bases: TGTGCCAGCAGCCCTCCTTGGACAGGGGAGGTCAACACTGAAGCTTTCTTT. Translated: CASSPPWTGEVNTEAFF.

On this clonotype: One base away lies a much larger clone, so this may be a sequencing read error. The chain carries TRBV4-1 and TRBJ2-1; 11 bases align to TRBD1. The germline V gene encodes CDR1 MGHRA and CDR2 YSYEKL. V shed 9 bases, J shed 6 bases, and the junction held 10 bases outside the gene matches. The CDR3 runs to 15 residues. The CDR3 here is CARSFGQGASNEQFF. The CDR3 DNA is TGCGCCAGAAGTTTTGGACAGGGGGCGAGCAATGAGCAGTTCTTC.

This chain links TRBV4-2 with TRBJ2-1; 7 bases align to TRBD1. The CDR3 has 12 amino acids. Germline lookup yields CDR1 LGHNA and CDR2 YNFKEQ. J was trimmed by 16 bases and V by 3 bases; bases with no gene match: 9. CDR3 coding DNA: TGTGCCAGCAGCCACCCCGGGACAGAAATTTTCTTC. It codes for CASSHPGTEIFF.

The V gene is TRBV27, the J gene TRBJ1-1; possible D gene TRBD1, 6 bases. CDR1 is MNHEY and CDR2 is SMNVEV in the germline V gene (reference sequence). V gave up 1 base and J gave up 1 base, with 10 bases separating them. The CDR3 contains 15 residues. CDR3 region: CASSLLGGANTEAFF. The CDR3, as DNA: TGTGCCAGCAGTTTATTGGGGGGCGCGAACACTGAAGCTTTCTTT.

Ten or more counts support this clonotype. The rearrangement uses TRBV9 and TRBJ2-1; D tentatively fits TRBD1 or TRBD2 (6 bases each). Germline V CDR1 and CDR2: SGDLS, YYNGEE. The CDR3 loop spans 16 amino acids. Trimming cost V 0 bases and J 2 bases, with 12 bases left between them. In DNA, the CDR3 is TGTGCCAGCAGCGTAGTCGCGGGGACAACCTACAATGAGCAGTTCTTC. This codes for CASSVVAGTTYNEQFF.

In this sample, this clonotype is medium-sized. This chain links TRBV5-6 with TRBJ2-7; D call uncertain. Germline-derived CDR1 and CDR2 are SGHDT and YYEEEE. This CDR3 is built from 14 residues. V lost 4 bases and J 0 bases, leaving 11 bases between the germline ends. The CDR3 is CASSGDGSSYEQYF. CDR3 bases: TGTGCCAGCAGCGGAGACGGTAGCTCCTACGAGCAGTACTTC.

On this clonotype itself: A much larger clone is a single base away; this may be a read error. The chain joins TRBV4-1 to TRBJ1-1; D is perhaps TRBD1 (5 bases). This CDR3 spans 15 amino acids. The germline V gene has CDR1 MGHRA and CDR2 YSYEKL. The CDR3 DNA follows: TGCGCCAGCAGCCCTGCTGCGGGGCCGAGCACTGAAGATTTCTTT. It specifies CASSPAAGPSTEDFF.

This clonotype counts as medium-sized. The chain recombines TRBV12-3 or TRBV12-4 with TRBJ2-1; D may correspond to TRBD1 or TRBD2 (5 bases each). This CDR3 has 15 amino acids. V was shortened by 3 bases and J by 4 bases, with 13 bases between the two germline ends. The CDR3 nucleotides read TGTGCCAGCAGTTTGGGGAGACAGAAGTACAATGAGCAGTTCTTC. Translation gives CASSLGRQKYNEQFF.

Judged by abundance, this clonotype is large (0.1 to 1%). J is TRBJ2-1 and V is TRBV3-1; tentatively, D is TRBD1 (5 bases). CDR1 and CDR2 from the germline V gene are LGHDT and YNNKEL (reference sequence). V lost 3 bases to trimming and J lost 4 bases, with 16 bases between them. The CDR3 spans 16 residues. The CDR3 nucleotides are TGTGCCAGCAGCCATCCTAGGGGCGGTTCTTACAATGAGCAGTTCTTC. Translated, it gives CASSHPRGGSYNEQFF.

As for this clonotype: One base away lies a much larger clone, so this may be a sequencing read error. This chain joins TRBV7-3 and TRBJ1-1, with D tentatively TRBD1 (6 bases). Trimming removed 5 bases at V and 6 bases at J, with 16 bases between. The CDR3 consists of 14 residues. Looked up from germline, CDR1 is SGHTA and CDR2 is FQGTGA. CDR3 bases: TGTGCCAGCAGCCAGGGGTTAGGGGAGGCTGAAGCTTTCTTT. Translation: CASSQGLGEAEAFF.

Worth noting for this clonotype: It may be a read error: a sequence one base away is much more abundant. The conserved phenylalanine or tryptophan is not found at the CDR3 terminus, so this likely reflects a read error. The chain carries TRBV12-5 and TRBJ2-7, with a possible D match to TRBD1 (6 bases). The V end was cut by 2 bases, the J end by 4 bases, with 9 bases between. Germline CDR1 is LGHNT and CDR2 is FRNRAP. The CDR3 loop spans 13 amino acids. Written as DNA, the CDR3 is TGTGCTAGTGGTTTGAGGGGGATTTACGAGCAGTACTTA. Encoded protein: CASGLRGIYEQYL.

This clonotype qualifies as medium-sized (0.01 to 0.1%). The CDR3 DNA reads as TGCAGCGTTGAAACAGGGCATCTCATCTATGGCTACACCTTC. It translates to CSVETGHLIYGYTF. V and J are TRBV29-1 and TRBJ1-2, with D perhaps matching TRBD1 (6 bases). The V gene's germline CDR1 is SQVTM and CDR2 ANQGSEA. With 2 bases removed from V and 4 bases from J, the gap between germline ends came to 14 bases. This CDR3 region has 14 residues.

Judged by abundance, this clonotype is medium-sized. The chain is built from TRBV6-2 or TRBV6-3 and TRBJ1-5; D might be TRBD1 (6 bases). The CDR3 is 13 residues long. Looked up from germline, CDR1 is MNHEY and CDR2 is SVGEGT. V shed 7 bases and J shed 6 bases, with 13 bases lying between them. CDR3 protein: CASTAGQIQPQHF. DNA of the CDR3: TGTGCCAGCACCGCGGGACAAATTCAGCCCCAGCATTTT.

This clonotype is deemed medium-sized (0.01 to 0.1%). The chain carries TRBV7-9 and TRBJ2-7; D not certain. CDR1 is SEHNR and CDR2 is FQNEAQ in the germline V gene (reference sequence). V lost 5 bases, J lost 4 bases, and 15 bases lay in between. This CDR3 is 14 amino acids long. CDR3 residues: CASSPQTARYEQYF. The CDR3 DNA follows: TGTGCCAGCAGCCCACAGACTGCTCGGTACGAGCAGTACTTC.

This clonotype was detected ten times or more. In DNA form, the CDR3 reads TGTGCCATCAGTGTTGGAAGGGAGAGTACGAATGGCTACACCTTC. Translated: CAISVGRESTNGYTF. V gene TRBV10-3 combines with J gene TRBJ1-2; no clear D. Germline loops: CDR1 ENHRY, CDR2 SYGVKD. Trimming removed 4 bases at V and 6 bases at J, with 18 bases between. This CDR3 spans 15 amino acids.

In this sample, this clonotype turned up many times. The chain carries TRBV29-1 and TRBJ2-5; D remains unclear. Germline loops: CDR1 SQVTM, CDR2 ANQGSEA. CDR3 length: 11 amino acids. Deletions cut 6 bases from V and 4 bases from J, with 9 bases between. This chain's CDR3 is CSVVLGETQYF. DNA for the CDR3: TGCAGCGTAGTGTTAGGAGAGACCCAGTACTTC.

Concerning this clonotype itself: Compared with germline, one end of the junction differs, possibly owing to a read error. The chain employs TRBV12-3 or TRBV12-4 and TRBJ2-1, with a possible D match to TRBD1 (5 bases). CDR3 length: 16 residues. CDR3 DNA: TGTGCCAGCAGTTTACGGACATCGAGCTCCTACAATGAGCAGTTATTC. Protein product: CASSLRTSSSYNEQLF.